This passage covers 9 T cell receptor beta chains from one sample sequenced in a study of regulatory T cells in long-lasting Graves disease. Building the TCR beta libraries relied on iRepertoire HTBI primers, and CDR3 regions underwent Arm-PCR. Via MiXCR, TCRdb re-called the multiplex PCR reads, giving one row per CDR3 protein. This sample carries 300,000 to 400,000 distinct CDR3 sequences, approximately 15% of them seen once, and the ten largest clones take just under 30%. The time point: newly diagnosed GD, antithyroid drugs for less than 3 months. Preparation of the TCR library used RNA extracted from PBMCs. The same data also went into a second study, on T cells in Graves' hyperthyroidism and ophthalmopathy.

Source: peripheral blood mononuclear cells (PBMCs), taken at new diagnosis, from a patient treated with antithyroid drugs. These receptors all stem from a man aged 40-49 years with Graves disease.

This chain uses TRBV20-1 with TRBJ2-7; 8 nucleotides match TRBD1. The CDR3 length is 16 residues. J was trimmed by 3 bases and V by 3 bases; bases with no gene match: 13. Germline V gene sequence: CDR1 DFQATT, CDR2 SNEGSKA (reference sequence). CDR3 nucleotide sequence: TGCAGTGCTAGGGAGCCCGGGACAGGCCGCTACTACGAGCAGTACTTC. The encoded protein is CSAREPGTGRYYEQYF.

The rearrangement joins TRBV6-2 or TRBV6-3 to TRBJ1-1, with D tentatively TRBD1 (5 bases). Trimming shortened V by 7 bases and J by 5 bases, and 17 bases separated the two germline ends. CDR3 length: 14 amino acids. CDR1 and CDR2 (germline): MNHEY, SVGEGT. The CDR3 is CASTRQIFGTEAFF. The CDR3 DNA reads TGTGCCAGCACGCGACAGATCTTTGGTACTGAAGCTTTCTTT.

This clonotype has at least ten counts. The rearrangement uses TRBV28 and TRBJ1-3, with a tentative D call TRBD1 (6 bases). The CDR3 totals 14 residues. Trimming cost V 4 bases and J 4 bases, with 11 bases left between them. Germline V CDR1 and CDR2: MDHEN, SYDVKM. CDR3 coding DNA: TGTGCCAGCAGTTCAGGGGTTCCCGGAAACACCATATATTTT. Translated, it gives CASSSGVPGNTIYF. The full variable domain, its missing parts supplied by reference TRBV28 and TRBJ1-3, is DVKVTQSSRYLVKRTGEKVFLECVQDMDHENMFWYRQDPGLGLRLIYFSYDVKMKEKGDIPEGYSVSREKKERFSLILESASTNQTSMYLCASSSGVPGNTIYFGEGSWLTVV.

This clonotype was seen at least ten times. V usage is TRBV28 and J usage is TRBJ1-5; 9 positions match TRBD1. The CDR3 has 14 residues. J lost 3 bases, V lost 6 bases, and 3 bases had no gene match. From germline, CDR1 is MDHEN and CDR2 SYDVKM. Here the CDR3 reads CASRRTGANQPQHF. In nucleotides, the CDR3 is TGTGCCAGCAGGCGGACAGGGGCCAATCAGCCCCAGCATTTT. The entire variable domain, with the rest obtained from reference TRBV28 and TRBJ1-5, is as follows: DVKVTQSSRYLVKRTGEKVFLECVQDMDHENMFWYRQDPGLGLRLIYFSYDVKMKEKGDIPEGYSVSREKKERFSLILESASTNQTSMYLCASRRTGANQPQHFGDGTRLSIL.

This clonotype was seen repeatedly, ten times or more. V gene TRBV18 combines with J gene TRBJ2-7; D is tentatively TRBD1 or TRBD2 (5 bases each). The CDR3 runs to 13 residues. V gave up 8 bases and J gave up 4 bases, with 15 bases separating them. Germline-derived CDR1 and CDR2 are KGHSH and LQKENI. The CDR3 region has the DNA TGTGCCAGCAGCCCTGGGACGTCTTACGAGCAGTACTTC. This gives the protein CASSPGTSYEQYF.

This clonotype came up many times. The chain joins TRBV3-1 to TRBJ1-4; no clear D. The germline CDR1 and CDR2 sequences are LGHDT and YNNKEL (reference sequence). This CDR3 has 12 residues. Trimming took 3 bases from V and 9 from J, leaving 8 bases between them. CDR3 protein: CASSHEDQKLFF. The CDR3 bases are TGTGCCAGCAGCCACGAGGACCAAAAACTGTTTTTT.

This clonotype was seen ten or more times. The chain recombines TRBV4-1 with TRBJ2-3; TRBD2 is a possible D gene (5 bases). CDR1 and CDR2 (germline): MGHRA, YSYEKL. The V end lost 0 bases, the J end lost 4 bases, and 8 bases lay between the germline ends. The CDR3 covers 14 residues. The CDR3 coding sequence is TGCGCCAGCAGCCAAGATATGAGGGCAGATACGCAGTATTTT. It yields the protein CASSQDMRADTQYF.

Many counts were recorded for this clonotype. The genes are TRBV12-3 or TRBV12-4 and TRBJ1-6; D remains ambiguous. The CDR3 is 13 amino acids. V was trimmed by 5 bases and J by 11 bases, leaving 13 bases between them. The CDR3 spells CASSPRSPAPLHF. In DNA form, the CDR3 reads TGTGCCAGCAGTCCCCGCTCGCCGGCACCCCTCCACTTT.

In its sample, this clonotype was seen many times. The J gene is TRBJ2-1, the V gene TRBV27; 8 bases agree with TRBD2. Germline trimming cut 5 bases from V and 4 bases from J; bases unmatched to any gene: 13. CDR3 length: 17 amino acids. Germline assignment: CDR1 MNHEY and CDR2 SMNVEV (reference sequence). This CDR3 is CASSHNGARGVYNEQFF. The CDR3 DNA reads TGTGCCAGCAGTCACAATGGCGCGCGGGGGGTATACAATGAGCAGTTCTTC.